This T cell receptor beta chain derives from a study of blood T cell repertoires in COVID-19. Overall study context: There were acute and convalescent COVID-19 samples, and they came from the United States, Italy and Spain. From T cells, B-cell-depleted T cells, or PBMCs came the material, which was cDNA or gDNA.

CDR1 and CDR2 from the germline V gene are SGHTS and YDEGEE. V trimming: 7 bases; J trimming: 0 bases; junction bases outside the gene matches: 12. This CDR3 region has 16 residues. Original methodology: For nucleated cells, counts were estimated from reference gene primer amplification. Repertoires were generated with immunoSEQ multiplex PCR, while TCRdb's copy carries only in-frame clones and drops some. D and trimming come from the DNA, and the V and J calls and clone size come from that table. The table records 130,000 or so clones, roughly four fifths of them present only once. Allocation to cohorts depended on clinical history reported by the participants.

This chain links TRBV5-8 with TRBJ1-1; 7 bases match TRBD1. The clonotype comes from a woman aged 45 to 65 with acute COVID-19. Sequencing used PBMCs or T cells enriched from blood (not recorded which). CDR3 in DNA: TGTGCCAGCGACAGGGACATCACGGCCATGAACACTGAAGCTTTCTTT. Residues: CASDRDITAMNTEAFF.